This is a list of T cell receptor beta chains from one sample in a study of monozygotic twins with cystic fibrosis. Profiled with immunoSEQ multiplex PCR; TCRdb holds only in-frame clones, not every one. The data hold about 20,000 clones, with around 96% observed a single time. What was sequenced was blood. Receptors were obtained from a girl aged 2 to 9 with cystic fibrosis. Each CDR3 is given with its conserved first and last residue. A D gene is named only where the DNA matches it firmly. Expanded clones get a size class; other rows say once, few or many, or leave the size out.

J: TRBJ1-1; D: NA; size: NA; V: TRBV4-3; length: 19; CDR3: CASSQGIEDIVHMNTEAFF; DNA: TGCGCCAGCAGCCAAGGAATAGAGGACATCGTACATATGAACACTGAAGCTTTCTTT
J: TRBJ1-1; D: NA; size: NA; V: TRBV29-1; length: 14; CDR3: CSVAGTPSNTEAFF; DNA: TGCAGCGTTGCCGGGACCCCATCCAACACTGAAGCTTTCTTT
J: TRBJ2-5; D: TRBD2; size: NA; V: TRBV28; length: 14; CDR3: CASRGGTSGETQYF; DNA: TGTGCCAGCAGGGGAGGGACTAGCGGGGAGACCCAGTACTTC
J: TRBJ1-2; D: NA; size: NA; V: TRBV28; length: 13; CDR3: CASSRAGNYGYTF; DNA: TGTGCCAGCAGCCGGGCTGGGAACTATGGCTACACCTTC
J: TRBJ2-1; D: TRBD1; size: NA; V: TRBV5-1; length: 16; CDR3: CASSLEGALSYNEQFF; DNA: TGCGCCAGCAGCTTGGAGGGGGCCCTCTCCTACAATGAGCAGTTCTTC
J: TRBJ2-7; D: TRBD1; size: NA; V: TRBV7-6; length: 14; CDR3: CASSLGDRTYEQYF; DNA: TGTGCCAGCAGCTTAGGGGACAGGACTTACGAGCAGTACTTC
J: TRBJ1-6; D: NA; size: NA; V: TRBV4-3; length: 15; CDR3: CASSQAPGAGSPLHF; DNA: TGCGCCAGCAGCCAAGCCCCGGGGGCGGGTTCACCCCTCCACTTT
J: TRBJ2-7; D: TRBD2; size: NA; V: TRBV7-2; length: 16; CDR3: CASSPEVRGGSYEQYF; DNA: TGTGCCAGCAGCCCGGAAGTCCGGGGGGGCTCCTACGAGCAGTACTTC
J: TRBJ2-1; D: NA; size: NA; V: TRBV11-2; length: 14; CDR3: CASSSIGTYNEQFF; DNA: TGTGCCAGCAGCTCGATCGGGACTTACAATGAGCAGTTCTTC
J: TRBJ2-4; D: TRBD2; size: NA; V: TRBV18; length: 17; CDR3: CASSPLRGVIAKNIQYF; DNA: TGTGCCAGCTCACCATTGCGGGGGGTGATAGCCAAAAACATTCAGTACTTC
J: TRBJ1-2; D: NA; size: NA; V: TRBV7-9; length: 15; CDR3: CASSSRTEANYGYTF; DNA: TGTGCCAGCAGCTCTCGGACAGAAGCTAACTATGGCTACACCTTC
J: TRBJ2-1; D: TRBD2; size: NA; V: TRBV2; length: 15; CDR3: CASSESGTSTYEQFF; DNA: TGTGCCAGCAGTGAAAGCGGGACTAGCACCTATGAGCAGTTCTTC
J: TRBJ1-3; D: NA; size: NA; V: TRBV19; length: 14; CDR3: CASSTGLPGNTIYF; DNA: TGTGCCAGTAGTACGGGACTACCAGGAAACACCATATATTTT
J: TRBJ1-2; D: NA; size: once; V: TRBV4-3; length: 13; CDR3: CASSQDRNYGYTF; DNA: TGCGCCAGCAGCCAAGACAGAAACTATGGCTACACCTTC
J: TRBJ1-5; D: NA; size: once; V: TRBV5-1; length: 14; CDR3: CASSLVGGNQPQHF; DNA: TGCGCCAGCAGCTTGGTTGGAGGCAATCAGCCCCAGCATTTT
J: TRBJ2-7; D: NA; size: NA; V: TRBV19; length: 12; CDR3: CASSTASYEQYF; DNA: TGTGCCAGTAGTACCGCTTCCTACGAGCAGTACTTC
J: TRBJ1-1; D: TRBD1; size: NA; V: TRBV6-1; length: 15; CDR3: CASKNGGQGSSEAFF; DNA: TGTGCCAGTAAGAACGGGGGACAGGGCTCATCTGAAGCTTTCTTT
J: TRBJ1-5; D: NA; size: NA; V: TRBV19; length: 17; CDR3: CASSKITGSDSNQPQHF; DNA: TGTGCCAGTAGCAAGATCACCGGGTCCGATAGCAATCAGCCCCAGCATTTT
J: TRBJ2-1; D: NA; size: NA; V: TRBV15; length: 15; CDR3: CATSREGAHYNEQFF; DNA: TGTGCCACCAGCAGAGAAGGGGCACACTACAATGAGCAGTTCTTC
J: TRBJ2-2; D: NA; size: NA; V: TRBV6-4; length: 11; CDR3: CASRLRPGQFF; DNA: TGTGCCAGCCGCTTAAGGCCAGGGCAGTTTTTT
J: TRBJ1-5; D: NA; size: NA; V: TRBV5-6; length: 13; CDR3: CASSLGGFQPQHF; DNA: TGTGCCAGCAGCTTAGGGGGATTCCAGCCCCAGCATTTT
J: TRBJ2-7; D: NA; size: NA; V: TRBV11-2; length: 14; CDR3: CASSSIRGSYEQYF; DNA: TGTGCCAGCAGCTCCATCCGGGGGTCCTACGAGCAGTACTTC
J: TRBJ1-1; D: NA; size: NA; V: TRBV15; length: 13; CDR3: CATSRERNTEAFF; DNA: TGTGCCACCAGCAGAGAGCGGAACACTGAAGCTTTCTTT
J: TRBJ1-2; D: NA; size: NA; V: TRBV29-1; length: 13; CDR3: CSVEVWSGGGYTF; DNA: TGCAGCGTTGAGGTGTGGTCGGGGGGTGGCTACACCTTC
J: TRBJ2-7; D: NA; size: NA; V: TRBV10-3; length: 15; CDR3: CAISDLGQDPGEQYF; DNA: TGTGCCATCAGTGACTTGGGGCAAGACCCGGGGGAGCAGTACTTC